These 10 T cell receptor beta chains originate from one sample sequenced in a study of beta chain features in type 1 diabetes. Sequenced material consisted of expressed TCRB transcripts (all of the isolated RNA was reverse transcribed). Clones were read by immunoSEQ multiplex PCR, and TCRdb kept only the in-frame ones, dropping some. Of around 200,000 clones in the sample, about an eighth are singletons; the top ten hold approximately 0.62%. The sample comprised central memory CD4+ T cells from blood. The origin of the receptors is a woman younger than 35 in good health.

This clone was counted only a few times. This chain links TRBV25-1 with TRBJ1-2, with D possibly TRBD1 on 6 matching bases. Trimming removed 7 bases at V and 8 bases at J, with 17 bases between. Germline V gene lookup returns CDR1 MGHDK and CDR2 SYGVNS. The CDR3 covers 13 residues. The CDR3 here is CASKKQGSGGYTF. The CDR3 DNA follows: TGTGCCAGCAAAAAGCAGGGGTCGGGGGGCTACACCTTC.

This clone was observed a handful of times. The J gene is TRBJ2-5, the V gene TRBV29-1; TRBD1 matches 10 bases. V shed 1 base and J 1 base; nucleotides not matched to a gene: 9. The CDR3 extends over 17 amino acids. CDR1 SQVTM and CDR2 ANQGSEA come from the germline V gene. The CDR3 sequence is CSVEGSGTGVFQETQYF. CDR3 in DNA: TGCAGCGTTGAAGGGTCCGGGACAGGGGTATTCCAAGAGACCCAGTACTTC.

The rearrangement uses TRBV5-1 and TRBJ1-2; D unresolved. Trimming left V 0 bases short and J 10 bases short, with 16 bases between. The germline gives CDR1 SGHRS, CDR2 YFSETQ. CDR3 length equals 14 residues. The CDR3 is CASSLAGEPPSYTF. CDR3 nucleotide sequence: TGCGCCAGCAGCTTGGCCGGGGAACCCCCCTCCTACACCTTC.

The chain couples TRBV2 to TRBJ2-7; tentatively, D is TRBD1 (5 bases). V lost 8 bases and J lost 0, with 14 bases in between. The CDR3 spans 14 residues. Germline V gene data show CDR1 as SNHLY and CDR2 as FYNNEI. The CDR3 region is CASGLRTNSYEQYF. CDR3 coding DNA: TGTGCCAGCGGCTTAAGGACAAACTCCTACGAGCAGTACTTC.

This clone was observed a handful of times. The V gene is TRBV28, the J gene TRBJ2-7, with 7 bases aligning to TRBD2. V shed 7 bases and J 5 bases; nucleotides not matched to a gene: 17. Germline values: CDR1 MDHEN, CDR2 SYDVKM. This CDR3 region has 16 residues. In DNA, the CDR3 is TGTGCCAGCACCACCCGGTCGGGGCGCGGGAGCCACGAGCAGTACTTC. Its translation is CASTTRSGRGSHEQYF.

The J gene is TRBJ2-7, the V gene TRBV7-9; TRBD1 aligns across 8 bases. After removal of 4 bases from V and 3 bases from J, the junction contained 8 bases not matched to a gene. This CDR3 spans 15 amino acids. Per the germline V gene, CDR1 is SEHNR and CDR2 is FQNEAQ (reference sequence). In nucleotides, the CDR3 is TGTGCCAGCAGCTCAATCCGGGACAGGTTCTACGAGCAGTACTTC. Its protein is CASSSIRDRFYEQYF.

J is TRBJ2-1 and V is TRBV5-1; 10 bases align to TRBD1. V shed 4 bases and J 8 bases; nucleotides not matched to a gene: 9. The length of the CDR3 is 15 residues. CDR1 SGHRS and CDR2 YFSETQ come from the germline V gene. The CDR3 DNA follows: TGCGCCAGCAGCAGCCGGGACAGGGGACGGGATGAGCAGTTCTTC. Amino acids: CASSSRDRGRDEQFF. Using reference TRBV5-1 and TRBJ2-1 for the parts outside the CDR3, the full variable domain is KAGVTQTPRYLIKTRGQQVTLSCSPISGHRSVSWYQQTPGQGLQFLFEYFSETQRNKGNFPGRFSGRQFSNSRSEMNVSTLELGDSALYLCASSSRDRGRDEQFFGPGTRLTVL.

The chain couples TRBV6-5 to TRBJ2-1; D perhaps matches TRBD1 (5 bases). Germline CDR1 is MNHEY and CDR2 is SVGAGI. The V and J ends lost 0 bases and 2 bases respectively, with 11 bases between them. The CDR3 extends over 16 amino acids. The DNA for the CDR3 is TGTGCCAGCAGTTACTCGGGGCTGCGAGCCTACAATGAGCAGTTCTTC. It encodes CASSYSGLRAYNEQFF.

There are many counts of this clone. This sequence joins TRBV2 and TRBJ2-1, with 7 bases fitting TRBD2. From germline, CDR1 is SNHLY and CDR2 FYNNEI. The CDR3 contains 16 residues. V gave up 4 bases and J gave up 7 bases; unmatched junction bases: 13. CDR3 nucleotides: TGTGCCAGCAGTGTCCGAGGGGCGGGAGTATATAATGAGCAGTTCTTC. Encoded protein: CASSVRGAGVYNEQFF.

The chain couples TRBV29-1 to TRBJ2-7; TRBD2 aligns across 10 bases. Looked up from germline, CDR1 is SQVTM and CDR2 is ANQGSEA. V dropped 0 bases and J dropped 4; count of bases not matched to a gene: 6. This CDR3 contains 15 residues. CDR3: CSVEEEREGIYEQYF. The CDR3 nucleotides are TGCAGCGTTGAAGAGGAGCGGGAGGGGATTTACGAGCAGTACTTC.